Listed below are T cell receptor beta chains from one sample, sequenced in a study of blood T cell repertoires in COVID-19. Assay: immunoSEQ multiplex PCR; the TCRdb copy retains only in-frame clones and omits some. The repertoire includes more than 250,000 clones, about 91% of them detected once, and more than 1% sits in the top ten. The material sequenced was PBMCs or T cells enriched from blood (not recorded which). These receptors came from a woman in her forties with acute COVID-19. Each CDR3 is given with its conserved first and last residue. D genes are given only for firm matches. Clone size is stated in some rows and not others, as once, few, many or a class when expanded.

TGCGCCAGCAGCCAAGCCGGGGTTAATGAAAAACTGTTTTTT | CASSQAGVNEKLFF | - | TRBJ1-4 | 14 | - | TRBV4-3
TGTGCCAGCAGTACCCGACAGGTCTGGGAGCAGTACTTC | CASSTRQVWEQYF | few | TRBJ2-7 | 13 | - | TRBV7-9
TGTGCCATCAGCCAGGCCGCGGACAGGGAAGAGACCCAGTACTTC | CAISQAADREETQYF | - | TRBJ2-5 | 15 | TRBD1 | TRBV10-3
TGTGCCAGCAGCCTAGCGGGAGGTCTTGCAGATACGCAGTATTTT | CASSLAGGLADTQYF | - | TRBJ2-3 | 15 | TRBD2 | TRBV7-9
TGTGCCAGCAGCTATTCCAGGGGACGCAGCACAGATACGCAGTATTTT | CASSYSRGRSTDTQYF | - | TRBJ2-3 | 16 | - | TRBV7-9
TGCGCCAGCAGCGACAGCGGGAGTAGCACGATGAACACTGAAGCTTTCTTT | CASSDSGSSTMNTEAFF | - | TRBJ1-1 | 17 | - | TRBV4-1
TGTGCCACCAGTGATCCGTACAGAAAAGTAGCCAAAAACATTCAGTACTTC | CATSDPYRKVAKNIQYF | - | TRBJ2-4 | 17 | - | TRBV24-1
TGCGCCAGTAGCCGGGAACTTTTGACGGCGAACACTGAAGCTTTCTTT | CASSRELLTANTEAFF | - | TRBJ1-1 | 16 | - | TRBV5-1
TGTGCCAGCAGCTCCTTCTACAGGGCTGGGGCCAACGTCCTGACTTTC | CASSSFYRAGANVLTF | - | TRBJ2-6 | 16 | - | TRBV7-2
TGTGCCAGCAGGAAAACAGAAGAGACGTACAATGAGCAGTTCTTC | CASRKTEETYNEQFF | - | TRBJ2-1 | 15 | - | TRBV6-5
TGCGCCAGCAGCCAAGACGAGGGGGGGACAGGTAGCTTC | CASSQDEGGTGSF | once | TRBJ2-7 | 13 | - | TRBV4-1
TGTGCCTGGAGTTGGGACAGAGACTACGAGCAGTACTTC | CAWSWDRDYEQYF | - | TRBJ2-7 | 13 | TRBD1 | TRBV30
TGCAGCGTTGCAGGGGCAAGAAACACTGAAGCTTTCTTT | CSVAGARNTEAFF | - | TRBJ1-1 | 13 | - | TRBV29-1
TGCGCCAGCAGCTCCCAGGACACCTTAAACACCGGGGAGCTGTTTTTT | CASSSQDTLNTGELFF | - | TRBJ2-2 | 16 | - | TRBV5-1
TGTGCCAGCAGCTCGACTAGCGGAGGCCCAGCCGACAATGAGCAGTTCTTC | CASSSTSGGPADNEQFF | - | TRBJ2-1 | 17 | TRBD2 | TRBV7-9
TGTGCCAGCAGCTCTGCGGGGGTTAGCACAGATACGCAGTATTTT | CASSSAGVSTDTQYF | - | TRBJ2-3 | 15 | TRBD2 | TRBV11-1
TGTGCCAGTAGACGGACAGGGGGCGGCTACACCTTC | CASRRTGGGYTF | - | TRBJ1-2 | 12 | TRBD1 | TRBV19
TGTGCCAGCAGCTTTGGGTTGGGGCGAGAGACCCAGTACTTC | CASSFGLGRETQYF | - | TRBJ2-5 | 14 | - | TRBV5-6
TGTGCCAGCAGCTTAGGGCCCGGTCAGCCCCAGCATTTT | CASSLGPGQPQHF | - | TRBJ1-5 | 13 | - | TRBV13
TGTGCCAGTAGTACAGGGACTGTTAACACTGAAGCTTTCTTT | CASSTGTVNTEAFF | - | TRBJ1-1 | 14 | - | TRBV19
TGTGCCAGCAGCCAAACGTTAGGACAGGGGAATCAGCCCCAGCATTTT | CASSQTLGQGNQPQHF | - | TRBJ1-5 | 16 | TRBD1 | TRBV3-1/TRBV3-2
TGTGCCAGCACCCATCTAGCGGGACACTACAATGAGCAGTTCTTC | CASTHLAGHYNEQFF | few | TRBJ2-1 | 15 | TRBD2 | TRBV11-3
TGTGCCTGGAGTTCAGTCTACGAGCAGTACTTC | CAWSSVYEQYF | - | TRBJ2-7 | 11 | - | TRBV30
TGCAGCGTTGGGGGTCCGGCTAGCGGGACGAGTGGGGAGCTGTTTTTT | CSVGGPASGTSGELFF | once | TRBJ2-2 | 16 | TRBD2 | TRBV29-1
TGTGCCACACGGACTAGCAGCGATGAGCAGTTCTTC | CATRTSSDEQFF | - | TRBJ2-1 | 12 | TRBD2 | TRBV5-4
TGTGCCTGGAGCAAACAAAGTAACTATGGCTACACCTTC | CAWSKQSNYGYTF | - | TRBJ1-2 | 13 | - | TRBV30
TGTGCCAGCAGTGCGTTAGGACAGTCGGGCAATCAGCCCCAGCATTTT | CASSALGQSGNQPQHF | - | TRBJ1-5 | 16 | - | TRBV2
TGTGCCAGCAGTTTAACAGGACGCGATGGCTACACCTTC | CASSLTGRDGYTF | - | TRBJ1-2 | 13 | - | TRBV28
TGTGCCAGCAGCTTCCTAGCGGATAAAGAGACCCAGTACTTC | CASSFLADKETQYF | - | TRBJ2-5 | 14 | TRBD2 | TRBV7-6
TGTGCCAGCAGCCCCGGGGGGGGAGACAGGGTCTACGAGCAGTACTTC | CASSPGGGDRVYEQYF | - | TRBJ2-7 | 16 | - | TRBV5-4
TGTGCCAGCAGCTTAGTGTCCGGGAACTATGGCTACACCTTC | CASSLVSGNYGYTF | - | TRBJ1-2 | 14 | - | TRBV7-8
TGTGCCAGCAGCGTAGACAGGGATTTAGGCTACACCTTC | CASSVDRDLGYTF | - | TRBJ1-2 | 13 | - | TRBV9
TGCGCCAGCAGCCGGGGGACTAGCGGGAGTAAGAACACCGGGGAGCTGTTTTTT | CASSRGTSGSKNTGELFF | once | TRBJ2-2 | 18 | TRBD2 | TRBV4-1
TGCGCCAGCAGCCAAGACCCCGCGTTTGCCAAAAACATTCAGTACTTC | CASSQDPAFAKNIQYF | - | TRBJ2-4 | 16 | - | TRBV4-1
TGTGCCAGCAGTTTAACCGGGACTACCCCCGGAGAGACCCAGTACTTC | CASSLTGTTPGETQYF | - | TRBJ2-5 | 16 | TRBD2 | TRBV27
TGTGCCAGCAGCACCGGGGATACGCAGTATTTT | CASSTGDTQYF | - | TRBJ2-3 | 11 | - | TRBV7-3
TGTGCCAGCAGTATACCGGGACTAGGCGCTCGTGAGCAGTTCTTC | CASSIPGLGAREQFF | few | TRBJ2-1 | 15 | TRBD2 | TRBV2
TGTGCCAGTAGCACGGACAGGGCGTATAGCAATCAGCCCCAGCATTTT | CASSTDRAYSNQPQHF | - | TRBJ1-5 | 16 | TRBD1 | TRBV19
TGTGCCAGCAGTGATAGGCTAGTCGGTGGTGGCGGTACGCAGTATTTT | CASSDRLVGGGGTQYF | once | TRBJ2-3 | 16 | - | TRBV2
TGCGCCAGCAAACCAGGGACAGGGAATAGCAATCAGCCCCAGCATTTT | CASKPGTGNSNQPQHF | - | TRBJ1-5 | 16 | TRBD1 | TRBV10-2
TGTGCCAGCAGCTTCACAGGGAATGAAAAACTGTTTTTT | CASSFTGNEKLFF | - | TRBJ1-4 | 13 | - | TRBV7-3
TGTGCCAGCAGCCATAGGACAGGGGATAATTCACCCCTCCACTTT | CASSHRTGDNSPLHF | - | TRBJ1-6 | 15 | TRBD1 | TRBV7-8
TGTGCCAGCAGTTTCCTCCCGCTAGCGCAGACGAGCAATGAGCAGTTCTTC | CASSFLPLAQTSNEQFF | - | TRBJ2-1 | 17 | - | TRBV27